This TCR beta chain came from a study of shared clonotypes between healthy human individuals. Overall study findings and caveats: Non-shared clonotypes showed lower generation probabilities than clonotypes common to all four donors.

Naive CD45RA+ and memory CD45RA-negative subsets were split from CD4+ cells. The repertoire was sequenced with immunoSEQ multiplex PCR; TCRdb's copy has only in-frame clones and lacks some. The sample consists of 1,500,000 or so clones, approximately 98.5% of them appearing once. About this clone: What it binds is unknown.

This TCR was sampled from a man aged 25-45 years in good health. The sequenced material came from naive CD4+ T cells sorted from blood. As to subset: CD45RA+ positively selected.

The CDR3 here is CASSGQVRGNTGELFF. The CDR3 DNA reads TGTGCCAGCAGTGGTCAAGTGCGCGGGAACACCGGGGAGCTGTTTTTT. The genes are TRBV27 and TRBJ2-2; D is unresolved. This CDR3 has 16 residues. V lost 5 bases, J lost 1 base, and 14 bases lay in between. Germline CDR1 reads MNHEY; CDR2 reads SMNVEV (reference sequence).